These T cell receptor beta chains were read from a single sample in a study of regulatory T cells in long-lasting Graves disease. Each CDR3 protein is one row after TCRdb ran MiXCR on the multiplex PCR reads. The repertoire holds around 460,000 distinct CDR3 sequences, with roughly 15% as singletons. The data also belong to a second study, concerning T cells in Graves' hyperthyroidism and ophthalmopathy.

Sequences were derived from peripheral blood mononuclear cells (PBMCs), sampled at new diagnosis, from a patient treated with antithyroid drugs. These receptors were collected from a woman aged 50 to 60 with Graves disease. The CDR3 runs from the conserved cysteine through the conserved F or W. The order of the fields is clone size, D gene, V gene, J gene, CDR3 protein, CDR3 DNA. A D gene is named only where the DNA matches it firmly. Part of the rows lack a size; the others show once, few, many or a class for expanded clones.

>many|TRBD2|TRBV5-1|TRBJ2-7
CASSLAVRAGGDEQYF
TGCGCCAGCAGCTTGGCCGTTCGAGCGGGAGGAGACGAGCAGTACTTC
>many|TRBD1|TRBV7-3|TRBJ2-5
CASSPRTGETQYF
TGTGCCAGCAGCCCTAGGACAGGAGAGACCCAGTACTTC
>many|TRBD1|TRBV6-2/TRBV6-3|TRBJ1-2
CASSYSGTGGYTF
TGTGCCAGCAGTTACTCGGGGACAGGCGGCTACACCTTC
>few|NA|TRBV19|TRBJ1-4
CASSIAGRRTNEKLFF
TGTGCCAGTAGTATAGCCGGACGGCGCACTAATGAAAAACTGTTTTTT
>many|NA|TRBV6-1|TRBJ1-3
CASSDSTGGNTIYF
TGTGCCAGCAGTGACAGCACGGGAGGAAACACCATATATTTT
>NA|TRBD2|TRBV3-1|TRBJ2-5
CASSRRTSRPRETQYF
TGTGCCAGCAGCCGGAGGACTAGTCGGCCTCGTGAGACCCAGTACTTC
>many|NA|TRBV5-5|TRBJ2-7
CASSWGAWAGFNYEQYF
TGTGCCAGCAGCTGGGGGGCTTGGGCAGGTTTTAACTACGAGCAGTACTTC
>few|TRBD1|TRBV7-8|TRBJ2-7
CASSSRTGAWVEQYF
TGTGCCAGCAGCTCGAGGACAGGAGCCTGGGTCGAGCAGTACTTC
>many|TRBD1|TRBV5-1|TRBJ2-2
CASSSGQGRVSSGELFF
TGCGCCAGCAGCTCCGGACAGGGAAGGGTTTCGTCCGGGGAGCTGTTTTTT
>many|NA|TRBV5-6|TRBJ2-3
CASSLLRPTSTDTQYF
TGTGCCAGCAGCTTGCTCAGGCCTACTAGCACAGATACGCAGTATTTT
>many|NA|TRBV28|TRBJ1-2
CASRTDRGYGYTF
TGTGCCAGCAGGACGGACCGAGGATATGGCTACACCTTC
>NA|TRBD1|TRBV27|TRBJ2-7
CASSIQTGGLYEQYF
TGTGCCAGCAGTATACAGACAGGGGGCCTCTACGAGCAGTACTTC
>NA|NA|TRBV5-5|TRBJ2-5
CASSLTRFQETQYF
TGTGCCAGCAGCTTAACCAGGTTCCAAGAGACCCAGTACTTC
>NA|TRBD2|TRBV7-9|TRBJ2-7
CASSLTTGVSTSGRTYEQYF
TGTGCCAGCAGCTTGACCACAGGGGTTTCGACTAGCGGGAGGACCTACGAGCAGTACTTC
>few|NA|TRBV5-6|TRBJ1-5
CASSATRDLDLNQPQHF
TGTGCCAGCAGCGCAACCCGGGACTTAGATTTGAATCAGCCCCAGCATTTT
>NA|TRBD1|TRBV9|TRBJ2-1
CASSGGQVPYNEQFF
TGTGCCAGCAGCGGGGGACAGGTCCCGTACAATGAGCAGTTCTTC
>many|NA|TRBV30|TRBJ1-1
CAWSAGTSASEAFF
TGTGCCTGGAGTGCCGGGACATCGGCTTCCGAAGCTTTCTTT
>many|TRBD2|TRBV27|TRBJ2-3
CASSSGISTDTQYF
TGTGCCAGCAGTAGCGGGATAAGCACAGATACGCAGTATTTT
>NA|NA|TRBV6-1|TRBJ2-5
CASSRSLGPTQETQYF
TGTGCCAGCAGCCGAAGCCTCGGACCGACCCAAGAGACCCAGTACTTC
>NA|NA|TRBV10-3|TRBJ1-4
CAISEMAPGGEKLFF
TGTGCCATCAGTGAGATGGCACCTGGGGGTGAAAAACTGTTTTTT
>few|TRBD1|TRBV6-2/TRBV6-3|TRBJ2-4
CASNPRTGPFKNIQYF
TGTGCCAGCAACCCGCGGACAGGCCCTTTCAAAAACATTCAGTACTTC
>NA|NA|TRBV20-1|TRBJ1-6
CSARGLMESPLHF
TGCAGTGCTAGGGGCCTAATGGAGTCACCCCTCCACTTT
>many|NA|TRBV5-5|TRBJ2-6
CASSSWGSGANVLTF
TGTGCCAGCAGCTCGTGGGGCTCTGGGGCCAACGTCCTGACTTTC
>NA|NA|TRBV30|TRBJ2-7
CAWSVSGGGLEQYF
TGTGCCTGGAGTGTGTCAGGGGGAGGCCTCGAGCAGTACTTC
>NA|TRBD2|TRBV11-2|TRBJ2-1
CASTLTSGRPNEQFF
TGTGCCAGCACCTTGACTAGCGGGAGGCCGAATGAGCAGTTCTTC
>once|NA|TRBV9|TRBJ2-2
CASSPTPNINTGELFF
TGTGCCAGCAGCCCAACCCCCAATATCAACACCGGGGAGCTGTTTTTT
>many|NA|TRBV3-1|TRBJ2-5
CASSTEGETQYF
TGTGCCAGCAGTACTGAAGGAGAGACCCAGTACTTC
>many|NA|TRBV12-3/TRBV12-4|TRBJ1-2
CASSSSRDRYGYTF
TGTGCCAGCAGTTCCTCCCGGGACCGATATGGCTACACCTTC
>many|NA|TRBV6-2/TRBV6-3|TRBJ2-3
CASSERQTSDTQYF
TGTGCCAGCAGTGAGAGGCAGACCTCAGATACGCAGTATTTT
>many|NA|TRBV12-3/TRBV12-4|TRBJ2-5
CASRRGGGTSTETQYF
TGTGCCAGCAGAAGGGGTGGCGGAACTAGTACAGAGACCCAGTACTTC
>many|TRBD2|TRBV12-3/TRBV12-4|TRBJ2-1
CASSQTSGRPYNEQFF
TGTGCCAGCAGTCAGACTAGCGGGAGGCCCTACAATGAGCAGTTCTTC
>many|NA|TRBV9|TRBJ2-1
CASGRGRNYNEQFF
TGTGCCAGCGGCAGAGGGAGGAACTACAATGAGCAGTTCTTC
>few|NA|TRBV3-1|TRBJ2-7
CASRAGVGEQYF
TGTGCCAGCAGGGCCGGCGTTGGGGAGCAGTACTTC
>many|NA|TRBV20-1|TRBJ2-5
CSANKPGLGETQYF
TGCAGTGCTAACAAACCGGGACTTGGAGAGACCCAGTACTTC
>many|NA|TRBV28|TRBJ1-1
CASSLSGRAVLDEAFF
TGTGCCAGCAGTTTATCGGGCAGGGCGGTTCTGGACGAAGCTTTCTTT
>many|NA|TRBV2|TRBJ2-1
CASSGLSEQFF
TGTGCCAGCAGTGGACTGAGTGAGCAGTTCTTC
>many|NA|TRBV5-1|TRBJ2-3
CASSLPAQLADTQYF
TGCGCCAGCAGCTTGCCGGCGCAACTGGCAGATACGCAGTATTTT
>NA|NA|TRBV6-1|TRBJ2-4
CASRAGTDLAKNIQYF
TGTGCCAGCAGAGCTGGGACCGATTTAGCCAAAAACATTCAGTACTTC
>NA|NA|TRBV3-1|TRBJ2-5
CASSQAGVRGETQYF
TGTGCCAGCAGCCAAGCTGGGGTGCGGGGAGAGACCCAGTACTTC
>many|NA|TRBV28|TRBJ1-1
CASSDPGITEAFF
TGTGCCAGCAGTGACCCGGGAATCACTGAAGCTTTCTTT
>few|NA|TRBV6-1|TRBJ2-1
CASSLNRLAQTYNEQFF
TGTGCCAGCAGTCTAAACAGGTTAGCGCAGACCTACAATGAGCAGTTCTTC
>many|TRBD1|TRBV20-1|TRBJ1-2
CSAYQGALAGYTF
TGCAGTGCCTACCAGGGGGCCCTGGCAGGCTACACCTTC
>NA|NA|TRBV6-1|TRBJ2-7
CASSQEGGGREHEQYF
TGTGCCAGCAGCCAAGAAGGGGGGGGGAGGGAACACGAGCAGTACTTC
>many|TRBD1|TRBV6-1|TRBJ2-1
CASSTGSSYNEQFF
TGTGCCAGCTCGACAGGGAGCTCCTACAATGAGCAGTTCTTC
>many|TRBD1|TRBV20-1|TRBJ2-5
CSAGQGGETQYF
TGCAGTGCAGGACAGGGGGGAGAGACCCAGTACTTC
>many|TRBD1|TRBV6-1|TRBJ2-2
CASSRWETGVHPGELFF
TGTGCCAGCAGCCGTTGGGAGACAGGGGTGCATCCCGGGGAGCTGTTTTTT
>NA|NA|TRBV11-2|TRBJ2-5
CASSLIEGQETQYF
TGTGCCAGCAGCCTGATAGAGGGGCAAGAGACCCAGTACTTC
>few|TRBD2|TRBV19|TRBJ2-2
CASRQGGLADLKTGELFF
TGTGCCAGTAGACAGGGGGGACTAGCGGATTTAAAAACCGGGGAGCTGTTTTTT
>NA|NA|TRBV20-1|TRBJ1-2
CSASGPWSPNYGYTF
TGCAGTGCTAGTGGACCGTGGAGCCCTAACTATGGCTACACCTTC
>NA|NA|TRBV28|TRBJ1-6
CASSSLVWQGVPLHF
TGTGCCAGCAGTTCCTTGGTATGGCAAGGGGTACCCCTCCACTTT
>many|NA|TRBV4-1|TRBJ2-5
CASSQATGEQTQYF
TGCGCCAGCAGCCAAGCAACGGGGGAACAGACCCAGTACTTC
>medium-sized|NA|TRBV6-2/TRBV6-3|TRBJ2-5
CASSLAAQETQYF
TGTGCCAGCAGTTTGGCAGCTCAAGAGACCCAGTACTTC
>NA|NA|TRBV20-1|TRBJ2-7
CSASHAGSSYEQYF
TGCAGTGCTAGTCACGCGGGGAGCTCCTACGAGCAGTACTTC
>NA|NA|TRBV28|TRBJ1-5
CASSFSTGGRNQPQHF
TGTGCCAGCAGTTTCTCGACGGGGGGTAGGAATCAGCCCCAGCATTTT
>many|TRBD2|TRBV10-3|TRBJ2-3
CAIRPGLAGKLEGDTQYF
TGTGCCATCAGACCAGGACTAGCGGGCAAATTGGAGGGGGATACGCAGTATTTT
>few|NA|TRBV6-1|TRBJ2-1
CASSGRYNEQFF
TGTGCCAGCAGCGGCAGGTACAATGAGCAGTTCTTC
>NA|NA|TRBV10-3|TRBJ2-2
CAISESVNTGELFF
TGTGCCATCAGTGAGTCGGTAAACACCGGGGAGCTGTTTTTT
>many|NA|TRBV14|TRBJ1-2
CASSQENRPANYGYTF
TGTGCCAGCAGCCAAGAGAACAGGCCAGCTAACTATGGCTACACCTTC
>few|TRBD1|TRBV13|TRBJ2-3
CASSNSMTGGDTDTQYF
TGTGCCAGCAGTAATTCAATGACAGGGGGCGACACAGATACGCAGTATTTT